The rows below give T cell receptor beta chains drawn from one sample of a study of early T cells in non-severe SARS-CoV-2 infection. TCRdb reanalysed the 5' RACE reads using MiXCR and keeps one entry per CDR3 protein. This sample yields more than 65,000 distinct CDR3 sequences, of which 13% to 15% are seen a single time; roughly 3.7% belongs to the top ten. Sequencing used whole blood, obtained at baseline. These receptors all come from an adult who was a healthcare worker with PCR-confirmed SARS-CoV-2 infection or an uninfected control (not recorded which). Both conserved end residues are part of each CDR3. Fields, in order: J gene, V gene, clone size, D gene, CDR3 protein, CDR3 DNA. A D gene is named only where the DNA matches it firmly. Only some rows state a clone size, as once, few, many or a class for expanded clones.

j_gene: TRBJ1-3
v_gene: TRBV7-6
abundance: few
d_gene: NA
CDR3aa: CASSHDPDSGNTIYF
CDR3nt: TGTGCCAGCAGCCACGACCCCGACTCTGGAAACACCATATATTTT

j_gene: TRBJ1-2
v_gene: TRBV28
abundance: few
d_gene: NA
CDR3aa: CASSLLPRPGGYTF
CDR3nt: TGTGCCAGCAGTCTTTTACCCCGACCGGGTGGCTACACCTTC

j_gene: TRBJ2-4
v_gene: TRBV30
abundance: NA
d_gene: TRBD2
CDR3aa: CAWKMAGGNIQYF
CDR3nt: TGTGCCTGGAAGATGGCGGGAGGGAACATTCAGTACTTC

j_gene: TRBJ2-1
v_gene: TRBV3-1
abundance: few
d_gene: TRBD2
CDR3aa: CASSQDPRASGSYNEQFF
CDR3nt: TGTGCCAGCAGCCAAGATCCTCGGGCTAGCGGATCCTACAATGAGCAGTTCTTC

j_gene: TRBJ1-1
v_gene: TRBV7-9
abundance: many
d_gene: NA
CDR3aa: CASSFGETEAFF
CDR3nt: TGTGCCAGCAGCTTCGGAGAAACTGAAGCTTTCTTT

j_gene: TRBJ1-2
v_gene: TRBV7-6
abundance: few
d_gene: TRBD1
CDR3aa: CASSFPAGQGINYGYTF
CDR3nt: TGTGCCAGCAGCTTCCCCGCTGGACAGGGGATTAACTATGGCTACACCTTC

j_gene: TRBJ2-1
v_gene: TRBV7-2
abundance: many
d_gene: NA
CDR3aa: CASSFGGPYNEQFF
CDR3nt: TGTGCCAGCAGCTTTGGGGGCCCCTACAATGAGCAGTTCTTC

j_gene: TRBJ2-1
v_gene: TRBV3-1
abundance: NA
d_gene: NA
CDR3aa: CASGRNEQFF
CDR3nt: TGTGCCAGCGGCCGGAATGAGCAGTTCTTC

j_gene: TRBJ2-7
v_gene: TRBV20-1
abundance: few
d_gene: NA
CDR3aa: CSARQNSYEQYF
CDR3nt: TGCAGTGCTAGACAGAACTCCTACGAGCAGTACTTC

j_gene: TRBJ2-2
v_gene: TRBV30
abundance: NA
d_gene: NA
CDR3aa: CACTGDLNTGELFF
CDR3nt: TGTGCCTGCACGGGGGACCTGAACACCGGGGAGCTGTTTTTT

j_gene: TRBJ2-3
v_gene: TRBV20-1
abundance: few
d_gene: NA
CDR3aa: CSALRPATDTQYF
CDR3nt: TGCAGTGCCTTGCGGCCTGCCACAGATACGCAGTATTTT

j_gene: TRBJ2-2
v_gene: TRBV7-8
abundance: many
d_gene: TRBD2
CDR3aa: CASSPALAGGNTGELFF
CDR3nt: TGTGCCAGCAGCCCCGCACTAGCGGGAGGAAACACCGGGGAGCTGTTTTTT

j_gene: TRBJ2-2
v_gene: TRBV4-1
abundance: NA
d_gene: NA
CDR3aa: CASSQESRFANTGELFF
CDR3nt: TGCGCCAGCAGCCAAGAGTCGAGATTCGCGAACACCGGGGAGCTGTTTTTT

j_gene: TRBJ2-2
v_gene: TRBV24-1
abundance: many
d_gene: TRBD1
CDR3aa: CATRGQGATGELFF
CDR3nt: TGTGCCACGAGGGGACAGGGGGCGACCGGGGAGCTGTTTTTT

j_gene: TRBJ2-7
v_gene: TRBV27
abundance: many
d_gene: NA
CDR3aa: CASSSAAGALSYEQYF
CDR3nt: TGTGCCAGCAGTTCCGCCGCCGGGGCCCTCTCCTACGAGCAGTACTTC

j_gene: TRBJ2-7
v_gene: TRBV29-1
abundance: few
d_gene: NA
CDR3aa: CSVHSSSYEQYF
CDR3nt: TGCAGCGTTCATTCCAGCTCCTACGAGCAGTACTTC

j_gene: TRBJ1-4
v_gene: TRBV20-1
abundance: many
d_gene: TRBD1
CDR3aa: CSATPGGGRPMFF
CDR3nt: TGCAGTGCTACCCCAGGGGGGGGAAGACCCATGTTTTTT

j_gene: TRBJ2-1
v_gene: TRBV20-1
abundance: many
d_gene: TRBD2
CDR3aa: CSASGISGIRNEQFF
CDR3nt: TGCAGTGCTAGTGGAATTAGCGGGATCAGAAATGAGCAGTTCTTC

j_gene: TRBJ1-1
v_gene: TRBV18
abundance: many
d_gene: NA
CDR3aa: CASSPRGWENTEAFF
CDR3nt: TGTGCCAGCTCACCGCGGGGATGGGAAAACACTGAAGCTTTCTTT

j_gene: TRBJ1-2
v_gene: TRBV7-2
abundance: NA
d_gene: NA
CDR3aa: CASSLGQSYGYTF
CDR3nt: TGTGCCAGCAGCTTAGGGCAGAGCTATGGCTACACCTTC

j_gene: TRBJ2-1
v_gene: TRBV28
abundance: NA
d_gene: NA
CDR3aa: CAVRNEPNEQFF
CDR3nt: TGTGCCGTCCGGAACGAACCCAATGAGCAGTTCTTC

j_gene: TRBJ2-3
v_gene: TRBV5-4
abundance: many
d_gene: TRBD2
CDR3aa: CASSLKWLAGSTDTQYF
CDR3nt: TGTGCCAGCAGCTTGAAATGGCTAGCGGGGAGCACAGATACGCAGTATTTT

j_gene: TRBJ2-7
v_gene: TRBV5-1
abundance: NA
d_gene: NA
CDR3aa: CASSLAGGRGAYGQYF
CDR3nt: TGCGCCAGCAGCTTGGCCGGCGGCAGGGGGGCCTACGGGCAGTACTTC

j_gene: TRBJ2-3
v_gene: TRBV7-3
abundance: NA
d_gene: NA
CDR3aa: CASSLRGRSTSTDTQYF
CDR3nt: TGTGCCAGCAGCTTAAGAGGGAGATCAACTAGCACAGATACGCAGTATTTT

j_gene: TRBJ2-2
v_gene: TRBV7-8
abundance: many
d_gene: TRBD2
CDR3aa: CASSLVAGVVELFF
CDR3nt: TGTGCCAGCAGCTTAGTAGCGGGAGTGGTGGAGCTGTTTTTT

j_gene: TRBJ2-7
v_gene: TRBV11-2
abundance: NA
d_gene: NA
CDR3aa: CASSSLLRTTSYEQYF
CDR3nt: TGTGCCAGCAGCTCGCTACTCCGGACTACCTCCTACGAGCAGTACTTC

j_gene: TRBJ2-5
v_gene: TRBV7-9
abundance: NA
d_gene: TRBD2
CDR3aa: CASSLSPGLAAPETQYF
CDR3nt: TGTGCCAGCAGCTTAAGTCCGGGACTAGCGGCCCCGGAGACCCAGTACTTC

j_gene: TRBJ2-3
v_gene: TRBV6-5
abundance: few
d_gene: NA
CDR3aa: CASSPPQTHDTQYF
CDR3nt: TGTGCCAGCAGTCCGCCCCAAACCCACGATACGCAGTATTTT

j_gene: TRBJ1-4
v_gene: TRBV13
abundance: few
d_gene: NA
CDR3aa: CASSFYGEKLFF
CDR3nt: TGTGCCAGCAGCTTTTATGGGGAAAAACTGTTTTTT

j_gene: TRBJ2-3
v_gene: TRBV10-3
abundance: few
d_gene: TRBD2
CDR3aa: CAISDPGTSKDTQYF
CDR3nt: TGTGCCATCAGTGACCCCGGGACTAGCAAAGATACGCAGTATTTT

j_gene: TRBJ2-1
v_gene: TRBV7-2
abundance: few
d_gene: TRBD1
CDR3aa: CASSFKGARGDDEQFF
CDR3nt: TGTGCCAGCAGTTTCAAGGGGGCGAGGGGAGATGATGAGCAGTTCTTC

j_gene: TRBJ1-1
v_gene: TRBV29-1
abundance: NA
d_gene: TRBD1
CDR3aa: CSVQSWDREAFF
CDR3nt: TGCAGCGTCCAGAGTTGGGACAGGGAAGCTTTCTTT

j_gene: TRBJ2-1
v_gene: TRBV7-2
abundance: few
d_gene: TRBD1
CDR3aa: CASSLEGAVGYNEQFF
CDR3nt: TGTGCCAGCAGCTTAGAGGGGGCCGTCGGCTACAATGAGCAGTTCTTC

j_gene: TRBJ1-3
v_gene: TRBV11-2
abundance: NA
d_gene: NA
CDR3aa: CASRTTVNTIYF
CDR3nt: TGTGCCAGCAGAACTACAGTGAACACCATATATTTT

j_gene: TRBJ2-3
v_gene: TRBV9
abundance: few
d_gene: NA
CDR3aa: CASSVSDHTDTQYF
CDR3nt: TGTGCCAGCAGCGTCTCGGACCACACAGATACGCAGTATTTT

j_gene: TRBJ2-2
v_gene: TRBV20-1
abundance: few
d_gene: NA
CDR3aa: CSTGQPTGELFF
CDR3nt: TGCAGTACCGGACAGCCCACCGGGGAGCTGTTTTTT

j_gene: TRBJ2-7
v_gene: TRBV18
abundance: NA
d_gene: NA
CDR3aa: CASSPRTYSEQYF
CDR3nt: TGTGCCAGCTCACCTAGGACATACTCGGAGCAGTACTTC

j_gene: TRBJ1-3
v_gene: TRBV11-2
abundance: many
d_gene: NA
CDR3aa: CASSLRFAGPGNTIYF
CDR3nt: TGTGCCAGCAGCTTAAGGTTTGCGGGACCTGGAAACACCATATATTTT

j_gene: TRBJ1-2
v_gene: TRBV28
abundance: few
d_gene: NA
CDR3aa: CASTYGRYGYTF
CDR3nt: TGTGCCAGCACCTACGGTCGGTATGGCTACACCTTC

j_gene: TRBJ2-3
v_gene: TRBV28
abundance: NA
d_gene: NA
CDR3aa: CASSSTPRGDTQYF
CDR3nt: TGTGCCAGCAGTTCTACCCCCCGAGGAGATACGCAGTATTTT

j_gene: TRBJ1-6
v_gene: TRBV18
abundance: few
d_gene: NA
CDR3aa: CASSPPARDNSPLHF
CDR3nt: TGTGCCAGCTCACCACCGGCGAGGGACAATTCACCCCTCCACTTT